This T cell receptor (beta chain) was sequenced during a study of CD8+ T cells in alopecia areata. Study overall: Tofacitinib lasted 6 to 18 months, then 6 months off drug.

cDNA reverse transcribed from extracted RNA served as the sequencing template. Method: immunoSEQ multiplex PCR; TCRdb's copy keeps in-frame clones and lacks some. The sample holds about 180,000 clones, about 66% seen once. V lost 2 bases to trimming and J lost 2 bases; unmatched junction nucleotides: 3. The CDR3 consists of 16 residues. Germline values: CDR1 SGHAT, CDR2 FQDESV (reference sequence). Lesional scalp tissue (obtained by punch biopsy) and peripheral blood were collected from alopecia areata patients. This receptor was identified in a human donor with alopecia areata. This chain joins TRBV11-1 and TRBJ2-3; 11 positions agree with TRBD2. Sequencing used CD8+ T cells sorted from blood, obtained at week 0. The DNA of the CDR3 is TGTGCCAGCAGCTTACTAGCGGGGGGACCCACAGATACGCAGTATTTT. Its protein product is CASSLLAGGPTDTQYF.